One T cell receptor beta chain is described in this entry. The assay was immunoSEQ multiplex PCR, and TCRdb's table has in-frame clones only and misses some. Of some 100,000 clones in the sample, approximately 56% were seen once. The data derive from a study of cytotoxic CD8 clonotypes in ibrutinib-treated CLL. Study overall: Response samples were taken after a median of 12 months on treatment, range 6 to 36. Mean productive templates were about 260,000; mean productive rearrangements were approximately 94,000.

Trimming left V 8 bases short and J 2 bases short, with 12 bases between. Germline CDR1 and CDR2: MNHEY and SVGAGI. This CDR3 is built from 13 residues. The sequenced sample was PBMCs, obtained after 24 months of ibrutinib treatment. The chain uses TRBV6-5 and TRBJ1-1; D perhaps matches TRBD1 (6 bases). The clonotype comes from a human donor with chronic lymphocytic leukemia. The CDR3 DNA follows: TGTGCCAGCTTCACAGGGTCAAACACTGAAGCTTTCTTT. Residues: CASFTGSNTEAFF.